This TCR beta chain was observed in a study of blood T cell repertoires in COVID-19. Study overall: Samples of COVID-19 (acute and convalescent) were obtained from the United States, Italy and Spain. Nucleic acid was either cDNA or gDNA, and it came from T cells, B-cell-depleted T cells, or PBMCs.

V was pared by 4 bases and J by 7 bases, with 14 bases between. This CDR3 is 14 amino acids long. The germline CDR1 and CDR2 sequences are SGHRS and YFSETQ. In the original analysis: How many nucleated cells were present was estimated from reference gene primer amplification. Generated by immunoSEQ multiplex PCR, the TCRdb table keeps only in-frame clones and is missing some. That table furnishes V, J and clone size, whereas the DNA furnished D and trimming. The sample consists of about 140,000 clones, 85% to 90% of them appearing once. V usage is TRBV5-1 and J usage is TRBJ1-4; D perhaps matches TRBD1 (6 bases). The material sequenced was peripheral blood. The TCR originated in a woman older than 75 with acute or convalescent COVID-19. CDR3 DNA sequence: TGCGCCAGCAGCCCCGGGGAACAGGGTGAAAAACTGTTTTTT. This encodes CASSPGEQGEKLFF.